This T cell receptor beta chain appears in the sequencing data of a study of prognosis after radiotherapy for stage I lung cancer. Study at large: In 3 to 5 fractions, radiotherapy was administered as SBRT with a biologically effective dose of at least 100 Gy. Overall study findings and caveats: Tumor specificity of the expanded TCR clones was not determined.

The blood draw at each of two time points yielded roughly 5.7 milliliters of peripheral blood. There are many counts of this clonotype. Its antigen is undetermined. Multiplex PCR in two rounds served to amplify TCR beta CDR3 from genomic DNA. First-round PCR used primers specific to each TRBV and TRBJ gene. TCRdb analysed the multiplex PCR reads with MiXCR anew, one entry per CDR3 protein. The sample includes about 16,000 distinct CDR3 sequences, 43% of them seen just once. From germline, CDR1 is SQVTM and CDR2 ANQGSEA. The V gene lost 5 bases and the J gene lost 1 base, with 16 bases spanning the gap. This CDR3 spans 15 amino acids.

The chain has TRBV29-1 and TRBJ2-3; tentatively, D is TRBD2 (6 bases). The clonotype was recovered from a donor aged 50 or older with non-small cell lung cancer. The specimen comprised PBMCs, sampled before or after stereotactic body radiation therapy (not recorded which). Written as DNA, the CDR3 is TGCAGCGTTCCCGTGGGTGGGACTGGCACAGATACGCAGTATTTT. Its protein product is CSVPVGGTGTDTQYF.